This note documents a single T cell receptor beta chain sequence. The antigen is undetermined. This entry comes from a study of cytomegalovirus exposure and HLA in healthy donors. The germline CDR1 and CDR2 sequences are LNHDA and SQIVND (reference sequence). The CDR3 extends over 15 amino acids. Trimming stripped 4 bases from V and 6 bases from J, with 16 bases between. The primer mix had 60 Vbeta and 13 Jbeta primers. Sequencing was performed with immunoSEQ multiplex PCR; in TCRdb, only in-frame clones are kept and a portion is missing. This sample has about 97,000 clones, with 70% to 90% found just once. Study results and limitations: According to the study, 160 or so TCR beta chains were cytomegalovirus-associated.

This chain joins TRBV19 and TRBJ1-5; TRBD1 is a possible D gene (6 bases). The source material was PBMCs. The TCR sequence derives from a man aged 40-49 years in good health and CMV-seronegative. The DNA of the CDR3 is TGTGCCAGTAGTAAGTTCCGAGGGGGTGGTCAGCCCCAGCATTTT. Amino acid sequence: CASSKFRGGGQPQHF.